This T cell receptor beta chain was sequenced in a study of T cell responses to AZD1222 COVID-19 vaccine. Study-wide results and caveats: Scientists sampled the repertoires only once the peak T cell response had passed. Clonal diversity was possibly underestimated, and the donors were mostly white British, with more females.

Trimming left V 5 bases short and J 0 bases short, with 12 bases between. The V gene's germline CDR1 is MNHNY and CDR2 SVGAGI (reference sequence). The CDR3 totals 15 residues. With respect to this clone: Its antigen is still unknown.

It was second doses at about 4 or about 12 weeks that were pooled. Generated by immunoSEQ multiplex PCR, the TCRdb table keeps only in-frame clones and is missing some. Of more than 65,000 clones listed, 70% to 90% are singletons. The sequence derives from an adult who received the AZD1222 COVID-19 vaccine. The V and J genes are TRBV6-6 and TRBJ2-3; D may be TRBD1 (5 bases). Sample: peripheral blood, taken 28 days after the second AZD1222 dose. The DNA for the CDR3 is TGTGCCAGCAGTAACAGGATTACTAGCACAGATACGCAGTATTTT. Translation: CASSNRITSTDTQYF.